This paragraph covers one T cell receptor beta chain sequence. Its antigen is unknown. Clones were read by immunoSEQ multiplex PCR, and TCRdb kept only the in-frame ones, dropping some. The table includes approximately 70,000 clones, about 89% detected once. The germline V and J ends were trimmed by 7 bases and 6 bases, with 6 bases remaining between them. This CDR3 is 11 amino acids long. Germline CDR1 MNHNY, CDR2 SVGAGI (reference sequence). This record belongs to a study of siplizumab effects on memory and regulatory T cells. Regarding the study as a whole: The study found that mappable alloreactive CD4+ clones averaged around 68% Treg-derived with siplizumab and approximately 28% in controls. An assignable phenotype, naive or memory, was missing from roughly 83-96% of proliferating CD4+ or CD8+ clones. No functional test confirmed suppression by proliferating siplizumab-culture Tregs. The study found naive T cells seemingly more diverse than memory cells and seemingly major alloresponse contributors.

The sample was CD8+ T cells sorted from blood. This clonotype was sampled from a human donor in good health. The genes are TRBV6-6 and TRBJ2-2; D is unclear. The CDR3 region is CASTFAGELFF. CDR3 nucleotide sequence: TGTGCCAGCACCTTTGCCGGGGAGCTGTTTTTT.